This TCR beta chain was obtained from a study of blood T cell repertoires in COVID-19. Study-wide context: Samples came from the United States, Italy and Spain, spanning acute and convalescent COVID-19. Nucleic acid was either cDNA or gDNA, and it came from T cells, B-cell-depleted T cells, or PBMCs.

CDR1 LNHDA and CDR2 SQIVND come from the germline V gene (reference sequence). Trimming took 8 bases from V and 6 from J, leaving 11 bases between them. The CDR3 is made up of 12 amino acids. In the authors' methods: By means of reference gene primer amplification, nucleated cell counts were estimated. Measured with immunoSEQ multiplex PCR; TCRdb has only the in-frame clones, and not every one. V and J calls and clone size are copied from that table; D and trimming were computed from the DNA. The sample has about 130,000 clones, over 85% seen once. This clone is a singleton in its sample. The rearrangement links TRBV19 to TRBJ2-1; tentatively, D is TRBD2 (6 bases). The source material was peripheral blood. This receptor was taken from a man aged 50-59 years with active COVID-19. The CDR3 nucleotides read TGTGCCAGTTGGACGCGGGGCAATGAGCAGTTCTTC. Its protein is CASWTRGNEQFF.